The 30 T cell receptor beta chains listed next were all sequenced from one sample in a study of blood T cell repertoires in COVID-19. Profiling relied on immunoSEQ multiplex PCR, and the TCRdb table lists in-frame clones only, not all of them. The sample lists approximately 280,000 clones; around 88% were seen once. Input material: PBMCs or T cells enriched from blood (not recorded which). The receptors were sampled from a woman aged 40 to 49 who had recovered from COVID-19.

The V gene is TRBV28, the J gene TRBJ2-7, with a weak D call TRBD2 (6 bases). The CDR3 runs 14 residues. V lost 3 bases to trimming and J lost 3 bases, with 12 bases between them. Germline V gives CDR1 MDHEN, CDR2 SYDVKM. This CDR3 reads CASSFPGDLYEQYF. As DNA, the CDR3 is TGTGCCAGCAGTTTCCCGGGAGACCTCTACGAGCAGTACTTC.

CDR3 sequence (DNA): TGTGCCAGCAGCCGGACAGGAGGAACTAATGAAAAACTGTTTTTT. Its protein is CASSRTGGTNEKLFF. The genes are TRBV6-6 and TRBJ1-4, with 7 bases identical to TRBD1. With 6 bases clipped from V and 1 base from J, the junction kept 5 bases outside the gene matches. Germline V lookup: CDR1 MNHNY, CDR2 SVGAGI (reference sequence). This CDR3 has 15 amino acids.

The gene calls are TRBV14 and TRBJ2-5, with D possibly TRBD2 on 6 matching bases. Trimming stripped 3 bases from V and 5 bases from J, with 13 bases between. Germline CDR1 SGHDN, CDR2 FVKESK. The CDR3 has 14 amino acids. Here the CDR3 reads CASSQPGLMETQYF. The CDR3 DNA reads as TGTGCCAGCAGCCAGCCGGGACTGATGGAGACCCAGTACTTC.

The genes are TRBV14 and TRBJ1-6; D unclear. The ends were cut back, 2 bases at V and 3 bases at J, with 8 bases in the middle. The germline V gene encodes CDR1 SGHDN and CDR2 FVKESK. The CDR3 runs to 15 residues. The CDR3 region is CASSQQLHYNSPLHF. For the CDR3, the DNA is TGTGCCAGCAGCCAACAACTACACTATAATTCACCCCTCCACTTT.

As DNA, the CDR3 is TGTGCCAGCAGTTCCACGGACCGGACAGGCGAGCAGTACTTC. Its translation is CASSSTDRTGEQYF. The J gene is TRBJ2-7, the V gene TRBV6-5; 7 positions agree with TRBD1. Germline lookup yields CDR1 MNHEY and CDR2 SVGAGI. J was trimmed by 6 bases and V by 4 bases; bases with no gene match: 9. The CDR3 covers 14 residues.

This rearrangement joins TRBV7-2 to TRBJ2-1; D unresolved. The CDR3 is 13 residues long. V lost 2 bases and J lost 4, with 6 bases in between. CDR1 and CDR2 (germline): SGHTA, FQGNSA. CDR3 residues: CASSLPQYNEQFF. CDR3 DNA: TGTGCCAGCAGCTTACCCCAGTACAATGAGCAGTTCTTC.

This clone came up once. CDR3 sequence: CASSPLAGAADTQYF. For the CDR3, the DNA is TGTGCCAGCAGTCCCCTGGCGGGTGCCGCAGATACGCAGTATTTT. The chain has TRBV6-6 and TRBJ2-3, with a tentative D call TRBD2 (5 bases). Germline CDR1 and CDR2: MNHNY and SVGAGI (reference sequence). Trimming pared 5 bases from V and 4 bases from J, leaving 16 bases between. This CDR3 region has 15 residues.

The chain is built from TRBV9 and TRBJ2-7, with D possibly matching TRBD2 (5 bases). The V end was cut by 3 bases, the J end by 3 bases, with 13 bases between. CDR3 length: 14 amino acids. Germline V CDR1 and CDR2: SGDLS, YYNGEE. CDR3 coding DNA: TGTGCCAGCAGCGCTCCGGGATCTAGCTACGAGCAGTACTTC. Translating gives CASSAPGSSYEQYF.

The chain couples TRBV7-6 to TRBJ2-5; 8 bases match TRBD2. Germline CDR1 and CDR2: SGHVS and FNYEAQ. The CDR3 runs 15 residues. J gave up 5 bases and V 3 bases, and 8 bases lay outside the gene matches. Here the CDR3 reads CASSLNSGKDETQYF. CDR3 coding DNA: TGTGCCAGCAGCTTGAATAGCGGGAAAGATGAGACCCAGTACTTC. The full variable domain, completed using reference TRBV7-6 and TRBJ2-5, is GAGVSQSPRYKVTKRGQDVALRCDPISGHVSLYWYRQALGQGPEFLTYFNYEAQQDKSGLPNDRFSAERPEGSISTLTIQRTEQRDSAMYRCASSLNSGKDETQYFGPGTRLLVL.

This chain joins TRBV28 and TRBJ2-5; D might be TRBD1 (6 bases). V was pared by 6 bases and J by 1 base, with 12 bases between. Germline V gene lookup returns CDR1 MDHEN and CDR2 SYDVKM. The CDR3 runs to 14 residues. As DNA, the CDR3 is TGTGCCAGCAGCTTCGGGACACTCCAAGAGACCCAGTACTTC. This gives the protein CASSFGTLQETQYF.

The rearrangement joins TRBV10-3 to TRBJ2-3; weak D call: TRBD2 (6 bases). This CDR3 has 14 residues. CDR1 and CDR2 from the germline V gene are ENHRY and SYGVKD. V shed 6 bases and J shed 0 bases, with 10 bases lying between them. For the CDR3, the DNA is TGTGCCATCAGGCCTAGCGCTAGCACAGATACGCAGTATTTT. Translated: CAIRPSASTDTQYF.

The CDR3 sequence is CASSAAGGAGGELFF. CDR3 coding DNA: TGCGCCAGCAGCGCCGCGGGAGGGGCGGGCGGGGAGCTGTTTTTT. The V gene is TRBV4-3, the J gene TRBJ2-2, with 9 bases matching TRBD2. Germline loops: CDR1 LGHNA, CDR2 YSLEER. Trimming removed 5 bases from V and 7 bases from J; junction bases left unmatched: 8. This CDR3 comprises 15 residues.

The chain joins TRBV19 to TRBJ2-3; D unresolved. V was pared by 3 bases and J by 5 bases, with 9 bases between. This CDR3 has 13 amino acids. Per the germline V gene, CDR1 is LNHDA and CDR2 is SQIVND (reference sequence). CDR3 sequence: CASSIPPLDTQYF. CDR3 nucleotide sequence: TGTGCCAGTAGTATCCCTCCACTAGATACGCAGTATTTT.

V gene TRBV9 combines with J gene TRBJ2-1; tentative D call: TRBD2 (5 bases). CDR3 length equals 16 residues. CDR1 is SGDLS, CDR2 YYNGEE, per germline. Deletions cut 0 bases from V and 0 bases from J, with 10 bases between. The CDR3 bases are TGTGCCAGCAGCGTAGTTTCGGGAAGCTCCTACAATGAGCAGTTCTTC. This codes for CASSVVSGSSYNEQFF.

The rearrangement uses TRBV2 and TRBJ2-7, with 7 bases identical to TRBD1. The germline gives CDR1 SNHLY, CDR2 FYNNEI. The CDR3 spans 14 residues. Trimming took 10 bases from V and 4 from J; bases not matched to a gene: 13. The CDR3 reads CAIDKGGTLYEQYF. The CDR3 region has the DNA TGTGCCATCGATAAAGGGGGCACTCTTTACGAGCAGTACTTC.

The chain employs TRBV6-2 or TRBV6-3 and TRBJ1-5; possibly TRBD1 for D (5 bases). The CDR3 spans 14 residues. The V and J ends lost 5 bases and 6 bases respectively, with 14 bases between them. The germline V gene has CDR1 MNHEY and CDR2 SVGEGT. For the CDR3, the DNA is TGTGCCAGCAGTCGTAGGGGATCGGGTCAGCCCCAGCATTTT. It specifies CASSRRGSGQPQHF.

This rearrangement joins TRBV9 to TRBJ1-4; 10 nucleotides align to TRBD1. The junction had 1 base not matched to a gene; V was cut back by 2 bases and J by 3 bases. CDR1 is SGDLS and CDR2 is YYNGEE in the germline V gene. The CDR3 totals 15 residues. CDR3 amino acids: CASSVGTGANEKLFF. The CDR3 DNA reads TGTGCCAGCAGCGTCGGGACAGGGGCTAATGAAAAACTGTTTTTT.

Concerning this clone: This sample includes further DNA sequences coding for the same CDR3. The chain recombines TRBV9 with TRBJ1-2; perhaps TRBD1 as D (5 bases). V lost 4 bases to trimming and J lost 5 bases, with 15 bases between them. CDR3 length: 14 residues. The germline V gene encodes CDR1 SGDLS and CDR2 YYNGEE. The CDR3 loop is CASSPTTETYGYTF. The CDR3, as DNA: TGTGCCAGCAGCCCCACGACAGAGACGTATGGCTACACCTTC.

Notes on this clone: The junction shows a germline mismatch at one end, possibly a read error. The chain recombines TRBV7-2 with TRBJ1-4; 7 nucleotides agree with TRBD1. Germline CDR1 and CDR2: SGHTA and FQGNSA. The CDR3 sequence is 15 residues long. In DNA form, the CDR3 reads TGTGCCGGCAGCTTAAGGCAGGGGGATAATGAAAAACTGTTTTTT. Translated, it gives CAGSLRQGDNEKLFF.

V usage is TRBV7-2 and J usage is TRBJ2-7; D is ambiguous. V was shortened by 5 bases and J by 0 bases, with 8 bases between the two germline ends. Germline values: CDR1 SGHTA, CDR2 FQGNSA. This CDR3 is built from 13 residues. DNA of the CDR3: TGTGCCAGCAGCGCCTACCCCTCCTACGAGCAGTACTTC. This gives the protein CASSAYPSYEQYF.

The rearrangement joins TRBV25-1 to TRBJ1-3, with TRBD1 matching over 7 bases. Germline CDR1 MGHDK, CDR2 SYGVNS. CDR3 size: 12 residues. Trimming at V came to 6 bases and at J to 4 bases, leaving 0 bases not matched to a gene. DNA of the CDR3: TGTGCCAGCAGACAGGGGGGAAACACCATATATTTT. This sequence encodes CASRQGGNTIYF.

This chain joins TRBV27 and TRBJ1-2; D is possibly TRBD1 (6 bases). Germline-derived CDR1 and CDR2 are MNHEY and SMNVEV (reference sequence). This CDR3 contains 13 residues. The V gene lost 5 bases and the J gene lost 7 bases, with 14 bases spanning the gap. CDR3 protein: CASSTTGGGGYTF. The CDR3 region has the DNA TGTGCCAGCAGTACAACGGGAGGGGGTGGCTACACCTTC.

The rearrangement uses TRBV10-3 and TRBJ2-1; 11 bases fit TRBD2. After removal of 10 bases from V and 5 bases from J, the junction contained 7 bases not matched to a gene. The CDR3 extends over 14 amino acids. Germline values: CDR1 ENHRY, CDR2 SYGVKD. In DNA, the CDR3 is TGTGCCACCTATAGCGGGAGGGCCGACAATGAGCAGTTCTTC. Translated: CATYSGRADNEQFF.

The J gene is TRBJ2-3, the V gene TRBV21-1; the listed D gene, TRBD2, was not tested against the DNA. TRBV21-1 constitutes a pseudogene. The CDR3 spans 18 residues. DNA of the CDR3: TGTGCCAGCAGCAAAACCTTGGCCAGCGGGACTAGCGCTTACAAGGGGTATTTT. It translates to CASSKTLASGTSAYKGYF.

The gene calls are TRBV7-2 and TRBJ2-5; 9 bases are a match to TRBD1. V lost 5 bases, J lost 5 bases, and 9 bases stayed unmatched. The CDR3 loop spans 15 amino acids. The germline V gene encodes CDR1 SGHTA and CDR2 FQGNSA. CDR3 nucleotides: TGTGCCAGCAGCGCCGGAGGACAGGGGATGGAGACCCAGTACTTC. This gives the protein CASSAGGQGMETQYF. Full variable domain (missing parts from reference TRBV7-2 and TRBJ2-5): GAGVSQSPSNKVTEKGKDVELRCDPISGHTALYWYRQSLGQGLEFLIYFQGNSAPDKSGLPSDRFSAERTGGSVSTLTIQRTQQEDSAVYLCASSAGGQGMETQYFGPGTRLLVL.

This clone was recorded only once. The chain's CDR3 is CASSLSRGLDTF. CDR3 nucleotide sequence: TGTGCCAGCAGCTTATCCAGGGGGCTCGACACCTTC. V usage is TRBV5-4 and J usage is TRBJ1-2; 8 nucleotides align to TRBD1. Losses at the gene ends were 2 bases for V and 12 bases for J; bases not matched to a gene: 6. CDR1 is SGHNT and CDR2 is YYREEE in the germline V gene (reference sequence). CDR3 length equals 12 residues. The variable domain in full, with the rest retrieved from reference TRBV5-4 and TRBJ1-2, is ETGVTQSPTHLIKTRGQQVTLRCSSQSGHNTVSWYQQALGQGPQFIFQYYREEENGRGNFPPRFSGLQFPNYSSELNVNALELDDSALYLCASSLSRGLDTFGSGTRLTVV.

This clone was seen only a few times. J is TRBJ1-2 and V is TRBV28; D unresolved. The CDR3 is made up of 14 amino acids. CDR1 is MDHEN and CDR2 is SYDVKM in the germline V gene. Trimming took off 4 bases at V and 5 bases at J, with 14 bases between the two ends. The CDR3 region has the DNA TGTGCCAGCAGTTCTCAGGAAGTTGTATATGGCTACACCTTC. This codes for CASSSQEVVYGYTF.

The genes are TRBV11-1 and TRBJ1-1; the D gene is possibly TRBD1 (5 bases). CDR1 and CDR2 from the germline V gene are SGHAT and FQDESV (reference sequence). The germline V and J ends were trimmed by 4 bases and 3 bases, with 12 bases remaining between them. This CDR3 is 14 amino acids long. CDR3 amino acids: CASSSWGGYTEAFF. CDR3 nucleotide sequence: TGTGCCAGCAGCTCCTGGGGGGGTTACACTGAAGCTTTCTTT.

The J gene is TRBJ1-1, the V gene TRBV4-2; D is ambiguous. The CDR3 contains 14 residues. Germline V lookup: CDR1 LGHNA, CDR2 YNFKEQ. V was shortened by 4 bases and J by 2 bases, with 11 bases between the two germline ends. The CDR3 coding sequence is TGTGCCAGCAGCCCCTACGCGGGTAACACTGAAGCTTTCTTT. Its translation: CASSPYAGNTEAFF.

This chain connects TRBV10-2 to TRBJ2-5; 7 nucleotides match TRBD2. The V gene end was trimmed by 6 bases and the J gene end by 3 bases; junction bases not matched to a gene: 7. The CDR3 consists of 14 residues. Germline CDR1 and CDR2: WSHSY and SAAADI. The DNA for the CDR3 is TGCGCCAGCAGCCCGACTAGCAATGAAGAGACCCAGTACTTC. It is translated as CASSPTSNEETQYF.